These T cell receptor beta chains were read from a single sample in a study of OX40 agonist ivuxolimab in advanced cancers. TCRdb's copy holds only in-frame clones and misses some; the assay was immunoSEQ multiplex PCR. The sample includes approximately 25,000 clones, about 76% of them seen just once. Here the sequenced sample was CD4+ or CD8+ T cells sorted from blood, taken in a trial of the OX40 agonist ivuxolimab. These receptors were obtained from an adult with an advanced solid tumor such as melanoma, head and neck, liver or kidney cancer. CDR3s include the opening cysteine and the closing phenylalanine or tryptophan. The D gene is left open where the match is weak. Expanded clones are given a class, and other clones once, few, many or no size at all.

clone size: NA
V gene: TRBV19
J gene: TRBJ2-3
D gene: NA
CDR3 protein: CASRGRDRTDTQYF
CDR3 DNA: TGTGCCAGTAGAGGCAGGGATAGAACAGATACGCAGTATTTT

clone size: NA
V gene: TRBV2
J gene: TRBJ2-3
D gene: NA
CDR3 protein: CASSGLRDTNTDTQYF
CDR3 DNA: TGTGCCAGCAGTGGGTTGCGGGACACAAACACAGATACGCAGTATTTT

clone size: NA
V gene: TRBV11-1
J gene: TRBJ2-1
D gene: NA
CDR3 protein: CASSARDYEQFF
CDR3 DNA: TGTGCCAGCAGCGCAAGGGACTATGAGCAGTTCTTC

clone size: NA
V gene: TRBV10-3
J gene: TRBJ1-5
D gene: NA
CDR3 protein: CAISWDSNQPQHF
CDR3 DNA: TGTGCCATCAGTTGGGATAGCAATCAGCCCCAGCATTTT

clone size: NA
V gene: TRBV7-3
J gene: TRBJ2-7
D gene: NA
CDR3 protein: CASSLEADPFYEQYF
CDR3 DNA: TGTGCCAGCAGCTTAGAAGCGGACCCGTTCTACGAGCAGTACTTC

clone size: NA
V gene: TRBV15
J gene: TRBJ2-2
D gene: NA
CDR3 protein: CATSRDRPPQASGELFF
CDR3 DNA: TGTGCCACCAGCAGAGATCGGCCCCCCCAGGCTTCTGGGGAGCTGTTTTTT

clone size: once
V gene: TRBV7-2
J gene: TRBJ1-4
D gene: NA
CDR3 protein: CASSPDSTTNEKLFF
CDR3 DNA: TGTGCCAGCAGCCCTGACAGTACAACTAATGAAAAACTGTTTTTT

clone size: NA
V gene: TRBV14
J gene: TRBJ2-3
D gene: TRBD2
CDR3 protein: CASSQDVRFPVTSGGDTQYF
CDR3 DNA: TGTGCCAGCAGCCAAGATGTAAGATTCCCGGTGACTAGCGGGGGAGATACGCAGTATTTT

clone size: NA
V gene: TRBV5-1
J gene: TRBJ2-7
D gene: TRBD1
CDR3 protein: CASSLTPGQGYEQYF
CDR3 DNA: TGCGCCAGCAGCTTGACTCCGGGACAGGGTTACGAGCAGTACTTC

clone size: NA
V gene: TRBV2
J gene: TRBJ2-1
D gene: NA
CDR3 protein: CASSEKVIGNEQFF
CDR3 DNA: TGTGCCAGCAGTGAGAAGGTTATAGGCAATGAGCAGTTCTTC

clone size: NA
V gene: TRBV5-1
J gene: TRBJ2-2
D gene: NA
CDR3 protein: CASSLVTGGTGELFF
CDR3 DNA: TGCGCCAGCAGCTTGGTCACAGGTGGCACCGGGGAGCTGTTTTTT